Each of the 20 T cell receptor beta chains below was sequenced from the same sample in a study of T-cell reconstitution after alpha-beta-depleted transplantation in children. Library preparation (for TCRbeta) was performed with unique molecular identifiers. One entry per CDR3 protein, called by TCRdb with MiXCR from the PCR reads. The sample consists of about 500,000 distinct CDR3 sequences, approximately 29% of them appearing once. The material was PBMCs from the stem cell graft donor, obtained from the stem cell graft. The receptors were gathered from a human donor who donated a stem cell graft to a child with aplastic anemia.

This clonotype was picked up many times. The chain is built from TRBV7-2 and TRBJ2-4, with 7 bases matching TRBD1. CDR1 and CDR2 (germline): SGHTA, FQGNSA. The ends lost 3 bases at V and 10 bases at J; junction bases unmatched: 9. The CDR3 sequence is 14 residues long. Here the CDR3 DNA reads TGTGCCAGCAGCTTGGCGGAGTACAGGGGAATTCAGTACTTC. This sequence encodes CASSLAEYRGIQYF.

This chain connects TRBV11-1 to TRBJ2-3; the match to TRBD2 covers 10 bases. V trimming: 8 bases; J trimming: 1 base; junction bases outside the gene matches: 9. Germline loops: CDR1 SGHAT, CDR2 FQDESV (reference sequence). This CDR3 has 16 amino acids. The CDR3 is CASGMGGLAGTDTQYF. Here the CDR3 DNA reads TGTGCCAGCGGGATGGGCGGACTAGCGGGCACAGATACGCAGTATTTT. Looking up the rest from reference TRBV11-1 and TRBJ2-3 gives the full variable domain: EAEVAQSPRYKITEKSQAVAFWCDPISGHATLYWYRQILGQGPELLVQFQDESVVDDSQLPKDRFSAERLKGVDSTLKIQPAELGDSAMYLCASGMGGLAGTDTQYFGPGTRLTVL.

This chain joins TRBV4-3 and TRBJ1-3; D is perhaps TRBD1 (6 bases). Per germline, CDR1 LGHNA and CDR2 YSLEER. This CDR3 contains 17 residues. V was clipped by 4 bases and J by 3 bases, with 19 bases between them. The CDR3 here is CASSPKAGAYRGNTIYF. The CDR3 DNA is TGCGCCAGCAGCCCTAAAGCGGGGGCCTACCGTGGAAACACCATATATTTT.

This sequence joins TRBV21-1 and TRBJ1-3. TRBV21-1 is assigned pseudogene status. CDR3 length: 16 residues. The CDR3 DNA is TGTGCCAGCAGCCCACCTCCAGGGCCCTCTGGAAACACCATATATTTT. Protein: CASSPPPGPSGNTIYF.

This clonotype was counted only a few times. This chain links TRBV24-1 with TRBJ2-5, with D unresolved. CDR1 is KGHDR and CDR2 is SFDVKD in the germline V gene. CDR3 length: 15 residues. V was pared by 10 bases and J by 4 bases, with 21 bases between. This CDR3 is CATSTSGLERETQYF. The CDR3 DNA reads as TGTGCCACAAGTACCTCGGGTCTCGAGCGAGAGACCCAGTACTTC.

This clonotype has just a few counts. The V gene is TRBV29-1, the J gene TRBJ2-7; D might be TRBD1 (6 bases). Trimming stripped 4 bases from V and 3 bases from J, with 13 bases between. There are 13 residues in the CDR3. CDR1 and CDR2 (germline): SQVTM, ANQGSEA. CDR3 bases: TGCAGCGTTGGAGCAGGGGTGATCTACGAGCAGTACTTC. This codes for CSVGAGVIYEQYF.

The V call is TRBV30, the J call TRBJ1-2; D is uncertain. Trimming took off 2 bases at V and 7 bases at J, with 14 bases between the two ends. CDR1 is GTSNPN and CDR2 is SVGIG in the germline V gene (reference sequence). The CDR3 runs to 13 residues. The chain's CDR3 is CAWSPQEGFGYTF. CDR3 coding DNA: TGTGCCTGGAGTCCTCAGGAGGGTTTTGGCTACACCTTC.

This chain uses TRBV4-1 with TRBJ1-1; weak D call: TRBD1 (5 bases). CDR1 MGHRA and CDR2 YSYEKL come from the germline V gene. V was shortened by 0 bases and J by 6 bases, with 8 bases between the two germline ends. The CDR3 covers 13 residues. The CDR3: CASSQDWGPEAFF. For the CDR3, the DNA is TGCGCCAGCAGCCAAGATTGGGGCCCTGAAGCTTTCTTT.

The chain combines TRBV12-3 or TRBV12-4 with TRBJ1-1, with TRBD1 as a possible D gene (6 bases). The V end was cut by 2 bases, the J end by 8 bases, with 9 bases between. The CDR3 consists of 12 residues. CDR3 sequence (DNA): TGTGCCAGCAGTTTAAGACAGGAAGAAGCTTTCTTT. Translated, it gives CASSLRQEEAFF.

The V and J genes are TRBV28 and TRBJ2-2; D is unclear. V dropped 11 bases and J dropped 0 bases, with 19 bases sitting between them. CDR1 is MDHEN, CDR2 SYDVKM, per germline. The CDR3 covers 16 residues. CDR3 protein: CALYGVQVPNTGELFF. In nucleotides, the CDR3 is TGTGCCCTATATGGGGTGCAGGTTCCGAACACCGGGGAGCTGTTTTTT.

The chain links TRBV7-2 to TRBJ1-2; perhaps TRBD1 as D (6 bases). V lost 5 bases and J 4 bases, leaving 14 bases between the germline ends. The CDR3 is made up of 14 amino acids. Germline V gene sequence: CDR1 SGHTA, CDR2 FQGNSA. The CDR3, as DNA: TGTGCCAGCAGCACAGACAGGTCCAGCTATGGCTACACCTTC. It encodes CASSTDRSSYGYTF.

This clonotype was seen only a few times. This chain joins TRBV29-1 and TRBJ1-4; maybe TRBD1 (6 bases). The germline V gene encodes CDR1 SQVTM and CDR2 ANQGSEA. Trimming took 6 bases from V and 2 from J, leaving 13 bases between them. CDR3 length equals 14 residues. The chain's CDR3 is CSVGGLGTNEKLFF. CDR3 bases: TGCAGCGTCGGGGGGCTTGGGACTAATGAAAAACTGTTTTTT.

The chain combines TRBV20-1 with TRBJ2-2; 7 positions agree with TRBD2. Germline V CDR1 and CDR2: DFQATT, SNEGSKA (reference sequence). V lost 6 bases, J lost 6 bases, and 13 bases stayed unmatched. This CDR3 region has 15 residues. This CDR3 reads CSAPVSAGASGELFF. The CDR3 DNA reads TGCAGTGCCCCGGTATCGGCGGGAGCATCCGGGGAGCTGTTTTTT.

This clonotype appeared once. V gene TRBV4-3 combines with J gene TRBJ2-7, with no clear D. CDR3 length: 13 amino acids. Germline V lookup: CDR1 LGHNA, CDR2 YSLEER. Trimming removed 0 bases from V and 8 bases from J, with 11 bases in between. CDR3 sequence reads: CASSQDLTLKQYV. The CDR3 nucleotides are TGCGCCAGCAGCCAAGATCTTACGTTGAAGCAGTACGTC.

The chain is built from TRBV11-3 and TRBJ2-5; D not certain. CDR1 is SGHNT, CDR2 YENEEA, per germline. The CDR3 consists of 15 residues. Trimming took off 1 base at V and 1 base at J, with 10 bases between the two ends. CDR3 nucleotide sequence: TGTGCCAGCAGCTTAGTACACAGAGCCCAAGAGACCCAGTACTTC. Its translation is CASSLVHRAQETQYF.

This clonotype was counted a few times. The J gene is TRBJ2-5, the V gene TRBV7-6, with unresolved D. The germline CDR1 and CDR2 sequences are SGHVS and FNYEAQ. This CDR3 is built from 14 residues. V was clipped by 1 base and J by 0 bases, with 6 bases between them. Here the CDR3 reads CASSLDEYQETQYF. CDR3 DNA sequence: TGTGCCAGCAGCTTAGACGAGTACCAAGAGACCCAGTACTTC.

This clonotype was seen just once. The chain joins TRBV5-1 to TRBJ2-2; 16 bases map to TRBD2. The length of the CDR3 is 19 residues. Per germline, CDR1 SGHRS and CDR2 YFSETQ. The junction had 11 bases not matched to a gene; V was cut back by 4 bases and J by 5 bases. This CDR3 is CASSLIPGLAGGPTGELFF. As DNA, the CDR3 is TGCGCCAGCAGCCTAATTCCGGGACTAGCGGGAGGGCCTACCGGGGAGCTGTTTTTT.

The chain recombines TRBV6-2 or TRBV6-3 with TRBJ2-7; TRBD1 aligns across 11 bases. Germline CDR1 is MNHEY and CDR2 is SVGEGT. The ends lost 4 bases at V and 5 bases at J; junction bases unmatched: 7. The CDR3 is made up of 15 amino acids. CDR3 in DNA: TGTGCCAGCAGTTCCGGGACAGGGGGTTACAACGAGCAGTACGTC. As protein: CASSSGTGGYNEQYV.

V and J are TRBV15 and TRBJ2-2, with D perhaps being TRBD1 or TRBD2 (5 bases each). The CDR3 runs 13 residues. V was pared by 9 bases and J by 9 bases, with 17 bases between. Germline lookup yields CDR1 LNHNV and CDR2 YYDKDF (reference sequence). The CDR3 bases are TGTGCCACGGGGGTTGCAGGTGTGCGGGAGCTGTTTTTT. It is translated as CATGVAGVRELFF.

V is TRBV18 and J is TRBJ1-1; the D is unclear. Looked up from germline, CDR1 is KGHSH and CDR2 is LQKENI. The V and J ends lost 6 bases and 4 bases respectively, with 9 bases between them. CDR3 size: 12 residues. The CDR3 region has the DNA TGTGCCAGCTCCCAAAAGCTCACTGAAGCTTTCTTT. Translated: CASSQKLTEAFF.